These 21 T cell receptor beta chains came from one sample sequenced in a study of blood T cell repertoires in COVID-19. The data were produced by immunoSEQ multiplex PCR, yet TCRdb's version contains in-frame clones alone and is incomplete. The sample shows a few hundred thousand clones, roughly nine tenths of them seen only once. Sequenced input: PBMCs or T cells enriched from blood (not recorded which). Source of these receptors: a woman younger than 45 who had recovered from COVID-19.

The genes are TRBV29-1 and TRBJ2-5; tentatively, D is TRBD2 (6 bases). The V end lost 6 bases, the J end lost 2 bases, and 13 bases lay between the germline ends. Germline V lookup: CDR1 SQVTM, CDR2 ANQGSEA. This CDR3 contains 13 residues. This CDR3 is CSVPGGDQETQYF. Here the CDR3 DNA reads TGCAGCGTCCCAGGCGGGGATCAAGAGACCCAGTACTTC.

The chain couples TRBV4-1 to TRBJ2-1; 9 bases agree with TRBD2. The CDR3 is 17 residues long. With V trimmed by 0 bases and J by 7 bases, 10 bases remained unmatched. The germline V gene has CDR1 MGHRA and CDR2 YSYEKL. CDR3 sequence: CASSQERAGGPRNEQFF. The CDR3 DNA follows: TGCGCCAGCAGCCAAGAGAGGGCGGGGGGGCCGAGGAATGAGCAGTTCTTC.

The chain recombines TRBV20-1 with TRBJ1-1, with a possible D match to TRBD1 (6 bases). Trimming pared 6 bases from V and 1 base from J, leaving 18 bases between. CDR3 size: 15 residues. Per the germline V gene, CDR1 is DFQATT and CDR2 is SNEGSKA (reference sequence). The CDR3 here is CSASLGGAPNTEAFF. The DNA for the CDR3 is TGCAGTGCCAGTCTTGGGGGGGCGCCGAACACTGAAGCTTTCTTT.

The genes are TRBV7-8 and TRBJ1-5; D is perhaps TRBD1 (5 bases). CDR1 is SGHVS and CDR2 is FQNEAQ in the germline V gene. The CDR3 length is 15 residues. V lost 5 bases, J lost 5 bases, and 16 bases lay in between. Written as DNA, the CDR3 is TGTGCCAGCAGCGAGGTCACAGGAGCCTATCAGCCCCAGCATTTT. Amino acid sequence: CASSEVTGAYQPQHF. Variable domain in full (rest from reference TRBV7-8 and TRBJ1-5): GAGVSQSPRYKVAKRGQDVALRCDPISGHVSLFWYQQALGQGPEFLTYFQNEAQLDKSGLPSDRFFAERPEGSVSTLKIQRTQQEDSAVYLCASSEVTGAYQPQHFGDGTRLSIL.

This chain uses TRBV10-2 with TRBJ1-2; no reliable D call. The CDR3 extends over 11 amino acids. Germline V gene data show CDR1 as WSHSY and CDR2 as SAAADI. Trimming removed 3 bases from V and 7 bases from J, with 6 bases in between. The CDR3: CASSDPGGYTF. CDR3 bases: TGCGCCAGCAGTGATCCGGGTGGCTACACCTTC.

The V gene is TRBV15, the J gene TRBJ1-5, with 8 bases lining up with TRBD1. The CDR3 runs to 17 residues. V was pared by 5 bases and J by 5 bases, with 14 bases of the junction left unmatched. The germline gives CDR1 LNHNV, CDR2 YYDKDF (reference sequence). CDR3 protein: CATSAYPGQGADQPQHF. CDR3 coding DNA: TGTGCCACCAGCGCATACCCCGGACAGGGCGCAGATCAGCCCCAGCATTTT.

The rearrangement links TRBV13 to TRBJ2-5; D is unclear. From germline, CDR1 is PRHDT and CDR2 FYEKMQ (reference sequence). V lost 2 bases to trimming and J lost 1 base, with 8 bases between them. The CDR3 sequence is 14 residues long. For the CDR3, the DNA is TGTGCCAGCAGCTTAACGGAGCCCCAAGAGACCCAGTACTTC. Translation: CASSLTEPQETQYF.

This CDR3 reads CASSGGIFGNQPQHF. In DNA form, the CDR3 reads TGTGCCAGCAGCGGGGGGATATTCGGCAATCAGCCCCAGCATTTT. V and J are TRBV5-8 and TRBJ1-5; D may be TRBD1 (5 bases). Between the trimmed V and J ends, which lost 4 bases and 2 bases, there was a span of 13 bases. Germline-derived CDR1 and CDR2 are SGHTS and YDEGEE. The CDR3 consists of 15 residues.

This clone was counted a few times. The chain carries TRBV28 and TRBJ2-2; TRBD1 aligns across 8 bases. Germline V gene lookup returns CDR1 MDHEN and CDR2 SYDVKM. CDR3 length equals 14 residues. The trim removed 7 bases at V and 2 bases at J, leaving 3 bases unmatched. In DNA form, the CDR3 reads TGTGCCAGCAAGGGACAGGACAACACCGGGGAGCTGTTTTTT. It is translated as CASKGQDNTGELFF. Full variable domain (remainder filled in from reference TRBV28 and TRBJ2-2): DVKVTQSSRYLVKRTGEKVFLECVQDMDHENMFWYRQDPGLGLRLIYFSYDVKMKEKGDIPEGYSVSREKKERFSLILESASTNQTSMYLCASKGQDNTGELFFGEGSRLTVL.

The V gene is TRBV7-6, the J gene TRBJ2-1, with TRBD2 matching over 10 bases. CDR1 is SGHVS and CDR2 is FNYEAQ in the germline V gene. The CDR3 sequence is 13 residues long. J gave up 14 bases and V 5 bases, and 9 bases lay outside the gene matches. Here the CDR3 DNA reads TGTGCCAGCAGCCGTGCCGGGAGCGGGGGGGAGTTCTTC. Protein sequence: CASSRAGSGGEFF.

This rearrangement joins TRBV19 to TRBJ1-5, with 10 positions matching TRBD1. V shed 7 bases and J 2 bases; nucleotides not matched to a gene: 14. CDR3 length: 18 amino acids. The germline V gene has CDR1 LNHDA and CDR2 SQIVND (reference sequence). The CDR3 sequence: CASTTPKTGGWGNQPQHF. CDR3 DNA: TGTGCCAGTACCACACCTAAGACAGGGGGCTGGGGCAATCAGCCCCAGCATTTT.

The genes are TRBV2 and TRBJ2-5; 9 nucleotides match TRBD2. CDR3 length: 17 amino acids. Germline CDR1 SNHLY, CDR2 FYNNEI. With 3 bases clipped from V and 0 bases from J, the junction kept 8 bases outside the gene matches. CDR3 sequence (DNA): TGTGCCAGCAGTGACGTGGTATTAGCGGGAGACCAAGAGACCCAGTACTTC. Protein sequence: CASSDVVLAGDQETQYF.

V and J are TRBV12-3 or TRBV12-4 and TRBJ1-5; no clear D. The V and J ends lost 7 bases and 8 bases respectively, with 15 bases between them. The CDR3 covers 13 residues. The DNA of the CDR3 is TGTGCCAGCACCTTGGTCCCCGGGGAGCCCCAGCATTTT. It is translated as CASTLVPGEPQHF.

This chain joins TRBV28 and TRBJ2-1; D is ambiguous. CDR1 is MDHEN, CDR2 SYDVKM, per germline. V was clipped by 2 bases and J by 3 bases, with 11 bases between them. This CDR3 is built from 15 residues. Written as DNA, the CDR3 is TGTGCCAGCAGTTTAGGAGATTCTAACTACAATGAGCAGTTCTTC. Translation: CASSLGDSNYNEQFF.

A word on this clone: One end of the junction varies from germline; a read error may be responsible. V gene TRBV5-5 combines with J gene TRBJ2-7; 8 bases map to TRBD2. The CDR3 extends over 14 amino acids. Germline V gene data show CDR1 as SGHKS and CDR2 as YYEKEE (reference sequence). The CDR3 loop reads CATSLGAGDYEQYF. The DNA of the CDR3 is TGTGCCACCAGCTTGGGAGCGGGGGACTACGAGCAGTACTTC.

The chain links TRBV28 to TRBJ1-2; 10 bases match TRBD1. Per germline, CDR1 MDHEN and CDR2 SYDVKM. The ends lost 6 bases at V and 2 bases at J; junction bases unmatched: 3. The CDR3 is 14 amino acids. The CDR3 spells CASRMTGGNYGYTF. In DNA form, the CDR3 reads TGTGCCAGCAGGATGACAGGGGGCAACTATGGCTACACCTTC.

The chain carries TRBV18 and TRBJ2-1; D is possibly TRBD1 (6 bases). The CDR3 length is 13 residues. V was cut by 6 bases and J by 5 bases, with 11 bases left in between. Germline V lookup: CDR1 KGHSH, CDR2 LQKENI. The CDR3 protein is CASSGTLDNEQFF. The CDR3 nucleotides read TGTGCCAGCTCGGGGACACTAGACAATGAGCAGTTCTTC.

The chain has TRBV30 and TRBJ2-6, with 10 bases identical to TRBD1. With 2 bases clipped from V and 0 bases from J, the junction kept 7 bases outside the gene matches. CDR3 length: 18 residues. Germline V gene sequence: CDR1 GTSNPN, CDR2 SVGIG (reference sequence). The CDR3 protein is CAWSRTGGSLSGANVLTF. The CDR3 DNA reads TGTGCCTGGAGTCGGACAGGGGGTTCCCTCTCTGGGGCCAACGTCCTGACTTTC.

The V gene is TRBV7-2, the J gene TRBJ2-4, with 9 positions matching TRBD1. Germline CDR1 is SGHTA and CDR2 is FQGNSA. The CDR3 consists of 18 residues. V dropped 4 bases and J dropped 2; count of bases not matched to a gene: 12. The CDR3 reads CASSSIADRGGTKNIQYF. The CDR3 DNA sequence: TGTGCCAGCAGCTCAATAGCGGACAGGGGAGGGACCAAAAACATTCAGTACTTC.

The genes are TRBV11-3 and TRBJ2-3; 7 bases agree with TRBD1. V shed 5 bases and J 1 base; nucleotides not matched to a gene: 6. This CDR3 spans 15 amino acids. Germline CDR1 is SGHNT and CDR2 is YENEEA. CDR3 protein: CASSPRQGGTDTQYF. CDR3 coding DNA: TGTGCCAGCAGCCCACGACAGGGAGGCACAGATACGCAGTATTTT.

This clone was recorded a few times. The chain links TRBV16 to TRBJ1-4; unclear D gene. CDR3 size: 16 residues. CDR1 and CDR2 (germline): KGHSY, FQNENV. V shed 3 bases and J shed 0 bases, with 11 bases lying between them. The CDR3 protein is CASSQTPITTNEKLFF. Here the CDR3 DNA reads TGTGCCAGCAGCCAGACACCTATAACAACTAATGAAAAACTGTTTTTT.